This paragraph covers one T cell receptor beta chain sequence. These data belong to a study of blood T cell repertoires in COVID-19. TCRdb keeps only in-frame clones here, not all; method: immunoSEQ multiplex PCR. The top ten clones hold approximately 4.3% of a sample with around 140,000 clones, approximately 90% of them seen once. Germline-derived CDR1 and CDR2 are LGHNA and YSLEER. CDR3 length: 15 amino acids. Deletions cut 0 bases from V and 0 bases from J, with 6 bases between. The chain couples TRBV4-3 to TRBJ1-5, with unresolved D. The origin of this receptor is a man aged 50 or older who had recovered from COVID-19. Sequencing was carried out using PBMCs or T cells enriched from blood (not recorded which). CDR3 protein: CASSQDRYSNQPQHF. The DNA for the CDR3 is TGCGCCAGCAGCCAAGACAGGTATAGCAATCAGCCCCAGCATTTT.